Following are 13 T cell receptor beta chains from one sample sequenced in a study of blood T cell repertoires in COVID-19. This table comes from immunoSEQ multiplex PCR, and its TCRdb copy is limited to in-frame clones, with some not included. The sample has 200,000 to 250,000 clones, over 75% seen once. Sequencing was performed on PBMCs or T cells enriched from blood (not recorded which). The receptors originated from a young woman in a cohort exposed to, infected with or recovered from COVID-19 (not recorded which).

V and J are TRBV13 and TRBJ1-2; 7 bases match TRBD1. J gave up 10 bases and V 5 bases, and 10 bases lay outside the gene matches. This CDR3 is built from 13 residues. Germline-derived CDR1 and CDR2 are PRHDT and FYEKMQ (reference sequence). CDR3 sequence reads: CASSPREGAVYTF. The CDR3 DNA reads as TGTGCCAGCAGCCCCCGGGAGGGGGCTGTCTACACCTTC.

The V call is TRBV5-1, the J call TRBJ1-1; D is unclear. V dropped 2 bases and J dropped 0 bases, with 11 bases sitting between them. The CDR3 runs 15 residues. Per germline, CDR1 SGHRS and CDR2 YFSETQ. This CDR3 reads CASSFRTGMNTEAFF. CDR3 in DNA: TGCGCCAGCAGCTTTCGAACGGGAATGAACACTGAAGCTTTCTTT.

This chain links TRBV12-5 with TRBJ2-7; weak D call: TRBD1 (6 bases). Trimming took 6 bases from V and 4 from J, leaving 13 bases between them. This CDR3 region has 13 residues. Germline V lookup: CDR1 LGHNT, CDR2 FRNRAP. The CDR3 DNA follows: TGTGCTAGTGGCTCCGGGACAAAGTACGAGCAGTACTTC. Translating gives CASGSGTKYEQYF.

This chain connects TRBV11-2 to TRBJ2-2, with D hard to call. Germline CDR1 reads SGHAT; CDR2 reads FQNNGV. This CDR3 region has 12 residues. Between the trimmed V and J ends, which lost 3 bases and 7 bases, there was a span of 6 bases. The CDR3 coding sequence is TGTGCCAGCAGCTTTCTAGACGGGGAGCTGTTTTTT. Translating it yields CASSFLDGELFF. Full variable domain (missing parts from reference TRBV11-2 and TRBJ2-2): EAGVAQSPRYKIIEKRQSVAFWCNPISGHATLYWYQQILGQGPKLLIQFQNNGVVDDSQLPKDRFSAERLKGVDSTLKIQPAKLEDSAVYLCASSFLDGELFFGEGSRLTVL.

The J gene is TRBJ2-7, the V gene TRBV2; 8 bases agree with TRBD1. The CDR3 spans 15 residues. The germline V gene encodes CDR1 SNHLY and CDR2 FYNNEI. Trimming cost V 5 bases and J 3 bases; bases outside gene matches: 9. CDR3 sequence (DNA): TGTGCCAGCAGTCTACAGGGGGACCTTGACTACGAGCAGTACTTC. Translation gives CASSLQGDLDYEQYF.

The chain has TRBV28 and TRBJ2-3; perhaps TRBD2 as D (5 bases). The V end lost 4 bases, the J end lost 4 bases, and 18 bases lay between the germline ends. Germline values: CDR1 MDHEN, CDR2 SYDVKM. The CDR3 is 16 residues long. The CDR3 here is CASSSPPLRGSDTQYF. CDR3 DNA: TGTGCCAGCAGTTCCCCCCCACTTCGAGGGTCAGATACGCAGTATTTT.

V is TRBV2 and J is TRBJ1-3; TRBD1 aligns across 8 bases. This CDR3 is built from 15 residues. Unmatched junction bases numbered 6, after V lost 4 bases and J lost 4 bases. Germline CDR1 SNHLY, CDR2 FYNNEI. CDR3 sequence (DNA): TGTGCCAGCAGTGCGGACAGGGTAGGGGGAAACACCATATATTTT. This sequence encodes CASSADRVGGNTIYF. The variable domain in full, completed from reference TRBV2 and TRBJ1-3, reads EPEVTQTPSHQVTQMGQEVILRCVPISNHLYFYWYRQILGQKVEFLVSFYNNEISEKSEIFDDQFSVERPDGSNFTLKIRSTKLEDSAMYFCASSADRVGGNTIYFGEGSWLTVV.

This rearrangement joins TRBV7-2 to TRBJ1-1; 7 positions agree with TRBD1. The CDR3 length is 14 residues. V was clipped by 5 bases and J by 5 bases; unmatched bases: 8. Germline CDR1 SGHTA, CDR2 FQGNSA. This CDR3 reads CASSANRGGTEAFF. As DNA, the CDR3 is TGTGCCAGCAGCGCTAACAGGGGCGGGACTGAAGCTTTCTTT.

The chain joins TRBV19 to TRBJ2-1; TRBD2 agrees at 14 bases. The germline gives CDR1 LNHDA, CDR2 SQIVND (reference sequence). The trim removed 5 bases at V and 16 bases at J, leaving 16 bases unmatched. The CDR3 is made up of 16 amino acids. The CDR3 bases are TGTGCCAGTAGTCCTCCCGGGACTAGCGGGAGCGACCGCCGCTTCTTC. It yields the protein CASSPPGTSGSDRRFF.

This sequence joins TRBV5-5 and TRBJ2-7, with D maybe TRBD2 (6 bases). Germline V lookup: CDR1 SGHKS, CDR2 YYEKEE (reference sequence). Trimming cost V 0 bases and J 3 bases, with 13 bases left between them. The CDR3 runs 15 residues. The CDR3 loop is CASSLAAGTDYEQYF. The CDR3 DNA reads as TGTGCCAGCAGCTTGGCCGCGGGGACTGACTACGAGCAGTACTTC.

This chain connects TRBV2 to TRBJ1-3, with 7 bases lining up with TRBD1. The germline CDR1 and CDR2 sequences are SNHLY and FYNNEI. Trimming cost V 6 bases and J 0 bases; bases outside gene matches: 14. The CDR3 totals 18 residues. The DNA for the CDR3 is TGTGCCAGCAGACACAGAAAACAGGGGAAATACTCTGGAAACACCATATATTTT. As protein: CASRHRKQGKYSGNTIYF.

The chain couples TRBV24-1 to TRBJ2-7; D possibly corresponds to TRBD1 (6 bases). The V end was cut by 0 bases, the J end by 4 bases, with 15 bases between. Germline CDR1 reads KGHDR; CDR2 reads SFDVKD. The CDR3 extends over 16 amino acids. DNA of the CDR3: TGTGCCACCAGTGATTTGTACAGGGTTGTACAGTACGAGCAGTACTTC. Encoded protein: CATSDLYRVVQYEQYF.

This chain joins TRBV5-1 and TRBJ1-2, with TRBD1 matching over 9 bases. The CDR3 length is 16 residues. From germline, CDR1 is SGHRS and CDR2 YFSETQ. Trimming removed 0 bases from V and 6 bases from J; junction bases left unmatched: 9. DNA of the CDR3: TGCGCCAGCAGCTTGGATCCGGGACAGGGAGGCCATGGCTACACCTTC. Translation gives CASSLDPGQGGHGYTF.